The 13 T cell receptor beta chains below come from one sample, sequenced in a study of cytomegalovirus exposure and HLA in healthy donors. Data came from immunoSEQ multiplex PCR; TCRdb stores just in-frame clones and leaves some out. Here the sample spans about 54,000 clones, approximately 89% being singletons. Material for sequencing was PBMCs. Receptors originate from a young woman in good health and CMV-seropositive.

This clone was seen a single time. The CDR3 region has the DNA TGTGCCAGCAGCGCGACAGGGAGCTCCTACAATGAGCAGTTCTTC. It translates to CASSATGSSYNEQFF. This chain joins TRBV6-5 and TRBJ2-1; TRBD1 matches 7 bases. Trimming removed 6 bases from V and 0 bases from J; junction bases left unmatched: 5. The CDR3 runs 15 residues. Germline V gene lookup returns CDR1 MNHEY and CDR2 SVGAGI.

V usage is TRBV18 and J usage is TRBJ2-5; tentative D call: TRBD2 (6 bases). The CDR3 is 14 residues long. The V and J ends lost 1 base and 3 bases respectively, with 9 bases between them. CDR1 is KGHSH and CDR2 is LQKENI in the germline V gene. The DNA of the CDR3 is TGTGCCAGCTCACCACGAGCTAGCGAAGAGACCCAGTACTTC. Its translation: CASSPRASEETQYF.

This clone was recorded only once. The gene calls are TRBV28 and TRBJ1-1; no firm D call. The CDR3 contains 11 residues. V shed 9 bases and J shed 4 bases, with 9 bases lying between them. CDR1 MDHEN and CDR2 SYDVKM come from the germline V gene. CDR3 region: CASLAATEAFF. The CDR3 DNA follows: TGTGCCAGTCTGGCTGCCACTGAAGCTTTCTTT.

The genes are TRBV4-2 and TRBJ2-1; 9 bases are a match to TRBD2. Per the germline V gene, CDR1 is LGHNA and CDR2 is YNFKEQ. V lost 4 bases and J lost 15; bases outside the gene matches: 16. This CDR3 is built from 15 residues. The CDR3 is CASSPRVAGAPTGFF. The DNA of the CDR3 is TGTGCCAGCAGCCCTCGGGTAGCGGGGGCCCCCACTGGGTTCTTC.

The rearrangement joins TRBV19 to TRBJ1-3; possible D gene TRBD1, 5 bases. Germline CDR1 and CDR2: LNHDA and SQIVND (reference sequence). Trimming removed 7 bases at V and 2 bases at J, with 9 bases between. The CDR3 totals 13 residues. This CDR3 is CASMGGTGNTIYF. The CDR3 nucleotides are TGTGCCAGTATGGGGGGAACTGGAAACACCATATATTTT.

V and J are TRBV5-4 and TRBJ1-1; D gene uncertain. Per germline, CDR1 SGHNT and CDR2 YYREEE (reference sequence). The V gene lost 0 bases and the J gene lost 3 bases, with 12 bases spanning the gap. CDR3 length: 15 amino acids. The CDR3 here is CASSLGERSDTEAFF. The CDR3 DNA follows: TGTGCCAGCAGCTTGGGGGAGAGATCGGACACTGAAGCTTTCTTT.

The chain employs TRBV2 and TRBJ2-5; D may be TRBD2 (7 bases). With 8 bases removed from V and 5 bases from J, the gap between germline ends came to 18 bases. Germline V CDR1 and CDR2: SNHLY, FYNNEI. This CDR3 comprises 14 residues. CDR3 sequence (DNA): TGTGCCAGCGGCCAAGGGGGGGCGGGGGAGACCCAGTACTTC. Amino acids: CASGQGGAGETQYF.

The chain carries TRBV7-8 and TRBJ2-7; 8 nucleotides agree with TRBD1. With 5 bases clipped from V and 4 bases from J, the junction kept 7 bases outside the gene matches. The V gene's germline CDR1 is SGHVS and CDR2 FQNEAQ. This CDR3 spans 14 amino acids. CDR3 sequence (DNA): TGTGCCAGCAGCGTTGCAGGGGGCGCGTACGAGCAGTACTTC. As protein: CASSVAGGAYEQYF.

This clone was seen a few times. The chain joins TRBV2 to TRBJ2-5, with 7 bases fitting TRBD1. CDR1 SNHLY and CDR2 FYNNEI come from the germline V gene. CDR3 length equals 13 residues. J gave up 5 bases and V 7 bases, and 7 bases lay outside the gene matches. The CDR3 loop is CASTTDRAETQYF. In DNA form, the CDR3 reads TGTGCCAGCACTACCGACAGGGCCGAGACCCAGTACTTC.

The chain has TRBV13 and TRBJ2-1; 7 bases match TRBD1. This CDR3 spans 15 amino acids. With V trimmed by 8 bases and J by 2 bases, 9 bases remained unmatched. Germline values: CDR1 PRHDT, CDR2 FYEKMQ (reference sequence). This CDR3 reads CASCRNRGTYNEQFF. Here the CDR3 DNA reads TGTGCCAGCTGCCGAAACAGGGGCACCTACAATGAGCAGTTCTTC.

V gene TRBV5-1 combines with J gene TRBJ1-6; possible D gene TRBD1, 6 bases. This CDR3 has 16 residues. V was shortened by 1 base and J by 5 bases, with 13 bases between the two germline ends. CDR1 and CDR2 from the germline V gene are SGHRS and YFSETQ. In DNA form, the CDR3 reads TGCGCCAGCAGCTTGACGCTACAGGGTGATAATTCACCCCTCCACTTT. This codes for CASSLTLQGDNSPLHF. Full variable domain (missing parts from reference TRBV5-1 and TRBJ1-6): KAGVTQTPRYLIKTRGQQVTLSCSPISGHRSVSWYQQTPGQGLQFLFEYFSETQRNKGNFPGRFSGRQFSNSRSEMNVSTLELGDSALYLCASSLTLQGDNSPLHFGNGTRLTVT.

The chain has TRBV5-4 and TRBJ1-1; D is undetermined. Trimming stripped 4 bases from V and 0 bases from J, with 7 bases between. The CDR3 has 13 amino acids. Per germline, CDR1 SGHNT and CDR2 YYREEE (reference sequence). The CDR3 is CASSIEMNTEAFF. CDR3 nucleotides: TGTGCCAGCAGCATAGAGATGAACACTGAAGCTTTCTTT.

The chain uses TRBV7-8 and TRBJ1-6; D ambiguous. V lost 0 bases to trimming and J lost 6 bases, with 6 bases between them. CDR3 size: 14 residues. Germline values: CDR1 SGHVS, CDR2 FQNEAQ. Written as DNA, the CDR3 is TGTGCCAGCAGCTTAGCGCAGGTTAATTCACCCCTCCACTTT. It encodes CASSLAQVNSPLHF.